This entry lists 8 T cell receptor beta chains sequenced from one sample in a study of OX40 agonist ivuxolimab in advanced cancers. Clones were read by immunoSEQ multiplex PCR, and TCRdb kept only the in-frame ones, dropping some. In the table there are around 62,000 clones, approximately 87% of which are singletons. The specimen was CD4+ or CD8+ T cells sorted from blood, collected in a trial of the OX40 agonist ivuxolimab. These receptors came from an adult with an advanced solid tumor such as melanoma, head and neck, liver or kidney cancer.

The genes are TRBV5-1 and TRBJ1-2, with 11 bases matching TRBD1. The CDR3 runs 15 residues. The trim removed 0 bases at V and 6 bases at J, leaving 4 bases unmatched. Germline assignment: CDR1 SGHRS and CDR2 YFSETQ. The CDR3 sequence is CASSLGTGGFNGYTF. The CDR3 DNA sequence: TGCGCCAGCAGCTTGGGGACAGGGGGCTTCAATGGCTACACCTTC.

The chain has TRBV18 and TRBJ2-7; 11 bases fit TRBD2. Germline V gene lookup returns CDR1 KGHSH and CDR2 LQKENI. With 0 bases clipped from V and 0 bases from J, the junction kept 4 bases outside the gene matches. CDR3 length: 17 amino acids. The CDR3: CASSPPRLAGSSYEQYF. CDR3 nucleotides: TGTGCCAGCTCACCACCGAGACTAGCGGGGTCCTCCTACGAGCAGTACTTC.

V usage is TRBV19 and J usage is TRBJ2-5, with 8 bases fitting TRBD1. Matching the DNA end better, TRBJ2-7 makes the J call doubtful. The CDR3 loop spans 17 amino acids. The germline gives CDR1 LNHDA, CDR2 SQIVND (reference sequence). The CDR3, as DNA: TGTGCCAGTAGTCCGCCCTCACAGGGGGTAGGAACCTACGAGCAGTACTTC. As protein: CASSPPSQGVGTYEQYF.

Concerning this clone: A junction end diverges from the germline sequence, so it may reflect a read error. This chain uses TRBV4-1 with TRBJ1-2; D might be TRBD1 (5 bases). Germline V gene sequence: CDR1 MGHRA, CDR2 YSYEKL. This CDR3 has 14 residues. In DNA, the CDR3 is TGTGCCAGCAGCTTAGGACAAGCTAACTATGGCTACACCTTC. Translation gives CASSLGQANYGYTF.

There are a few counts of this clone. Compared with germline, one end of the junction differs, possibly owing to a read error. The chain uses TRBV2 and TRBJ2-1, with 9 bases that match TRBD1. Germline CDR1 reads SNHLY; CDR2 reads FYNNEI. The CDR3 runs 14 residues. The CDR3 DNA reads as TGTGCCAGCAGCTCCAGGGAATTTACCGGGACAGGGATCTTC. It encodes CASSSREFTGTGIF. Drawing the rest from reference TRBV2 and TRBJ2-1, the complete variable domain is EPEVTQTPSHQVTQMGQEVILRCVPISNHLYFYWYRQILGQKVEFLVSFYNNEISEKSEIFDDQFSVERPDGSNFTLKIRSTKLEDSAMYFCASSSREFTGTGIFGPGTRLTVL.

The rearrangement links TRBV7-8 to TRBJ1-1; D is ambiguous. CDR1 SGHVS and CDR2 FQNEAQ come from the germline V gene. Trimming cost V 3 bases and J 0 bases, with 11 bases left between them. This CDR3 is 15 amino acids long. CDR3 sequence (DNA): TGTGCCAGCAGCTTGCTCGGGGTATTGAACACTGAAGCTTTCTTT. Its translation is CASSLLGVLNTEAFF.

The chain is built from TRBV7-2 and TRBJ1-1; no reliable D call. The germline V gene has CDR1 SGHTA and CDR2 FQGNSA. This CDR3 comprises 12 residues. V was cut by 7 bases and J by 4 bases, with 10 bases left in between. The CDR3 bases are TGTGCCAGCACCTTCGTTGGCACTGAAGCTTTCTTT. It specifies CASTFVGTEAFF.

The chain has TRBV14 and TRBJ1-2; D uncertain. Trimming stripped 0 bases from V and 0 bases from J, with 2 bases between. CDR3 length: 13 amino acids. The V gene's germline CDR1 is SGHDN and CDR2 FVKESK. CDR3 DNA sequence: TGTGCCAGCAGCCAAGATCCTAACTATGGCTACACCTTC. Protein product: CASSQDPNYGYTF.